This entry is about one TCR beta chain. Its specificity is not known. Only in-frame clones appear in the TCRdb table, and some are missing; sequencing was by immunoSEQ multiplex PCR. The table shows tens of thousands of clones, with 70% to 90% occurring only once. This record comes from a study of T cell responses to AZD1222 COVID-19 vaccine. Regarding the study as a whole: Clonal diversity may have been underestimated in mostly white British donors.

Samples with a second dose at about 4 or about 12 weeks were pooled together. Per germline, CDR1 SNHLY and CDR2 FYNNEI. Trimming stripped 7 bases from V and 5 bases from J, with 5 bases between. This CDR3 has 11 amino acids. The chain uses TRBV2 and TRBJ1-4; no firm D call. The source was peripheral blood, collected 28 days after the second AZD1222 dose. This receptor was taken from an adult who received the AZD1222 COVID-19 vaccine. The CDR3 region has the DNA TGTGCCAGCACAGAGAATGAAAAACTGTTTTTT. Amino acids: CASTENEKLFF.